This T cell receptor (beta chain) was captured in a study of CD8+CD57+ T cells in acquired aplastic anemia. On the study more broadly: Recorded DNA amounts for sorted CD4+ and CD8+ cells had an average of about 3.5 ug. General study points: Roughly 30 was the count of CD8+ CDR3 sequences that patients shared with controls. In CD8+ cells, Simpson's diversity showed no significant difference between patients and controls.

Of note for this clonotype: The antigen is unknown.

Germline trimming cut 5 bases from V and 6 bases from J; bases unmatched to any gene: 7. Germline lookup yields CDR1 DFQATT and CDR2 SNEGSKA (reference sequence). The CDR3 spans 13 residues. Profiling of TCR beta VDJ combinations and CDR3 sequences used genomic DNA as template. One entry per CDR3 protein, called by TCRdb with MiXCR from the reads. The sample records some 120,000 distinct CDR3 sequences, about 48% being singletons. This receptor was taken from a human donor in good health, serving as a control. This chain uses TRBV20-1 with TRBJ2-1; 7 positions match TRBD2. Sequencing was performed on sorted CD4+, CD8+, or CD8+CD57+ T cells (not recorded which) from PBMCs. In DNA, the CDR3 is TGCAGTGCTGTGGGGGGGGTGGGCAATGAGCAGTTCTTC. This codes for CSAVGGVGNEQFF.